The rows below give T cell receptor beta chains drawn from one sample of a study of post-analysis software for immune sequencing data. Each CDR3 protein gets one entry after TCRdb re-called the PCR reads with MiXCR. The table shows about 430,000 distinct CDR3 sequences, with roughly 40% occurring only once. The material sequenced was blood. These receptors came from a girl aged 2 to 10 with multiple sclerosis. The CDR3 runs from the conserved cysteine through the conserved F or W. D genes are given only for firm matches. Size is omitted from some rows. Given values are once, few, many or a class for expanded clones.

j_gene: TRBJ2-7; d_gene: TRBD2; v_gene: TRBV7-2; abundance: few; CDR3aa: CASSYVSGSSYEQYF; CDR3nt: TGTGCCAGCAGCTACGTTAGCGGGAGCTCCTACGAGCAGTACTTC
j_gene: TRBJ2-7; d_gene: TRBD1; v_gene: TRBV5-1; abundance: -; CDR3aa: CASSNDPGTGFNEQYF; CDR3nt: TGCGCCAGCAGCAATGACCCCGGGACAGGGTTTAACGAGCAGTACTTC
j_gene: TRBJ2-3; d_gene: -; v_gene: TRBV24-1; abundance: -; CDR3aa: CATRNPGPTDTQYF; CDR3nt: TGTGCCACCAGGAATCCAGGGCCCACAGATACGCAGTATTTT
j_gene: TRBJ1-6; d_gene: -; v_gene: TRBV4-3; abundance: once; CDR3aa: CASSQEGGRPAGYSPLHF; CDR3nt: TGCGCCAGCAGCCAAGAAGGCGGGAGGCCCGCGGGGTATTCACCCCTCCACTTT
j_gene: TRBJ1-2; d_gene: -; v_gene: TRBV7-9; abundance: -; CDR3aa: CASSTQRGFYGYTF; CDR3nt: TGTGCCAGCAGCACGCAGAGAGGGTTCTATGGCTACACCTTC
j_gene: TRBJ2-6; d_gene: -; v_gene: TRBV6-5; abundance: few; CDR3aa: CASSYTSSGANVLTF; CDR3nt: TGTGCCAGCAGTTACACTAGCTCTGGGGCCAACGTCCTGACTTTC
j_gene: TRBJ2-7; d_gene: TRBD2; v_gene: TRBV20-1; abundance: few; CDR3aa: CSASWGTSGSYEQYF; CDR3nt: TGCAGTGCTAGCTGGGGGACTAGCGGGAGTTACGAGCAGTACTTC
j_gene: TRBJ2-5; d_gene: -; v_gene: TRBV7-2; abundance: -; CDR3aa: CASSLWRPQETQYF; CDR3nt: TGTGCCAGCAGCCTTTGGAGGCCCCAAGAGACCCAGTACTTC
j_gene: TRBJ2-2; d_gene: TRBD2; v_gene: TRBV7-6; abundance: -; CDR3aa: CASSLGPSGAAGELFF; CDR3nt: TGTGCCAGCAGCTTAGGACCTAGCGGGGCGGCCGGGGAGCTGTTTTTT
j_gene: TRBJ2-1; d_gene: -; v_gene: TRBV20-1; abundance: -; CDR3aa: CSARDTVNSYNEQFF; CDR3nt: TGCAGTGCTAGAGATACTGTTAACTCCTACAATGAGCAGTTCTTC
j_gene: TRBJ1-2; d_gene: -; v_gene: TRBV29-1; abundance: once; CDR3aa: CSVEEYGYGYTF; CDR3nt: TGCAGCGTTGAGGAGTACGGCTATGGCTACACCTTC
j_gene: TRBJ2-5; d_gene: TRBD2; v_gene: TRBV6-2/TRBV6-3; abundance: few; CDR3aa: CASSPLTGGMEQYF; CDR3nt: TGTGCCAGCAGCCCCCTCACGGGAGGAATGGAGCAGTACTTC
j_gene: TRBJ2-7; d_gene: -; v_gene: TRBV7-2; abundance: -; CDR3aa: CASSLDWFGGEYYEQYF; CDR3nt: TGTGCCAGCAGCTTAGATTGGTTCGGCGGAGAGTACTACGAGCAGTACTTC
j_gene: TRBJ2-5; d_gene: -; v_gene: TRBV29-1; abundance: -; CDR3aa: CSVFSSGTRETQYF; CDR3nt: TGCAGCGTGTTTAGCTCAGGGACTCGGGAGACCCAGTACTTC
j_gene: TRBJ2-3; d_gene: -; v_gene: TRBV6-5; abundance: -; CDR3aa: CASSYLGGLGDTQYF; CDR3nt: TGTGCCAGCAGTTACCTCGGCGGGTTGGGAGATACGCAGTATTTT
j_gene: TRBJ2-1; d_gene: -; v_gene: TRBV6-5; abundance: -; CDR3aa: CASSYGPYNEQFF; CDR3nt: TGTGCCAGCAGTTACGGACCCTACAATGAGCAGTTCTTC
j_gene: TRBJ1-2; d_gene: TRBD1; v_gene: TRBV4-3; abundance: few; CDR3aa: CASSQDPTGVAYGYTF; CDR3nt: TGCGCCAGCAGCCAAGATCCCACAGGGGTTGCCTATGGCTACACCTTC
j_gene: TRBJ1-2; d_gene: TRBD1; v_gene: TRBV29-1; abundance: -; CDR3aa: CSVRQGITYGYTF; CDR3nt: TGCAGCGTTCGACAGGGCATAACGTATGGCTACACCTTC
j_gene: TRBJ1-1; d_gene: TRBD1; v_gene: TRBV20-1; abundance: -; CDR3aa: CSVPRGTGLWQAFF; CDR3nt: TGCAGTGTCCCACGGGGGACAGGGCTTTGGCAAGCTTTCTTT
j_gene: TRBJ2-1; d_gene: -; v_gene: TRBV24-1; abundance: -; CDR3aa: CATSDLTSFSYNEQFF; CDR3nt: TGTGCCACCAGTGATTTGACTAGCTTCTCCTACAATGAGCAGTTCTTC
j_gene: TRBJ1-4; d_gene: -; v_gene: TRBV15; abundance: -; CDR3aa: CATSRDQDPDEKLFF; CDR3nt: TGTGCCACCAGCAGAGATCAGGACCCGGATGAAAAACTGTTTTTT
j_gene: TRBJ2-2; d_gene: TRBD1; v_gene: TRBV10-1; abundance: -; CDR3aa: CAGSETGDIGELFF; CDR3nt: TGCGCCGGCAGTGAGACAGGGGATATCGGGGAGCTGTTTTTT
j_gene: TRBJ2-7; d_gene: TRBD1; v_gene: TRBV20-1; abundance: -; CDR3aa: CSAPKGAATYEQYF; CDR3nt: TGCAGTGCTCCTAAGGGGGCGGCCACCTACGAGCAGTACTTC
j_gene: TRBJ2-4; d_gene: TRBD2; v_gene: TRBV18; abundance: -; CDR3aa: CASSPTGLATHGQYF; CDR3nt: TGTGCCAGCTCACCAACGGGACTAGCTACGCACGGGCAGTACTTC
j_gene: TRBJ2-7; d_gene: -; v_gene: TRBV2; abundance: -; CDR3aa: CASKPEGVFDEQYF; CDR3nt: TGTGCCAGCAAACCCGAGGGGGTTTTCGACGAGCAGTACTTC
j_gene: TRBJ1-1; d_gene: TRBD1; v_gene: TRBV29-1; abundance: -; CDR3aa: CSVVQDRRAFF; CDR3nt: TGCAGCGTGGTTCAGGACAGGAGGGCTTTCTTT
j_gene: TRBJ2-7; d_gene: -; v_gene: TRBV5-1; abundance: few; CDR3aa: CASSLAKGDTKTYEQYF; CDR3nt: TGCGCCAGCAGCTTGGCCAAGGGGGACACCAAAACCTACGAGCAGTACTTC
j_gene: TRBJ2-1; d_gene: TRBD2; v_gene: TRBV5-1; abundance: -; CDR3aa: CASSLGSGSILFEQFF; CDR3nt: TGCGCCAGCAGCTTGGGTAGCGGGAGCATTTTATTTGAGCAGTTCTTC
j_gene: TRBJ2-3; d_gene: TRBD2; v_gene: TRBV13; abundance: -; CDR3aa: CASSSDGLAGATDTQYF; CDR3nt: TGTGCCAGCAGCTCCGATGGACTAGCGGGGGCCACAGATACGCAGTATTTT
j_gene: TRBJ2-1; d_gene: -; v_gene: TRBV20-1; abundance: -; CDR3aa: CSAQSQQVGPRNEQFF; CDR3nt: TGCAGTGCCCAGAGCCAACAGGTGGGCCCCCGCAATGAGCAGTTCTTC
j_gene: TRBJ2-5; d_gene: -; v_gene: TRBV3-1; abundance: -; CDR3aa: CASSQDLETQYF; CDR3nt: TGTGCCAGCAGCCAAGATCTGGAGACCCAGTACTTC
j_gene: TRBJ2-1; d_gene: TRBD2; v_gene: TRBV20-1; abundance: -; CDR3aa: CSAPLTSGRLGEQFF; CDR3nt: TGCAGTGCTCCCTTGACTAGCGGGAGACTTGGTGAGCAGTTCTTC
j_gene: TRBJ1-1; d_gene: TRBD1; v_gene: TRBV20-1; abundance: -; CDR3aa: CSASRDSSRTEAFF; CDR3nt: TGCAGTGCTAGTAGGGACAGCTCTAGGACTGAAGCTTTCTTT
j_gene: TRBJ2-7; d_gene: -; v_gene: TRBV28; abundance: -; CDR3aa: CASRDGSYEQYF; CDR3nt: TGTGCCAGCAGAGACGGTTCCTACGAGCAGTACTTC
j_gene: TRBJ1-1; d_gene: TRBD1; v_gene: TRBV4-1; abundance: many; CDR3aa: CASSQDAGQVNTEAFF; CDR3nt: TGCGCCAGCAGCCAAGACGCCGGACAGGTGAACACTGAAGCTTTCTTT
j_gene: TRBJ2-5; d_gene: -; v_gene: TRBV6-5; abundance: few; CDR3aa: CASKGEETQYF; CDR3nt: TGTGCCAGCAAGGGAGAAGAGACCCAGTACTTC
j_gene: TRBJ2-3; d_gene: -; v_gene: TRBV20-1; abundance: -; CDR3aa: CSARRQGITDTQYF; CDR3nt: TGCAGTGCTAGAAGGCAGGGGATTACAGATACGCAGTATTTT
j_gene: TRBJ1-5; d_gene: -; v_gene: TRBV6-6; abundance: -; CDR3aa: CASSYSTEPGVQLQHF; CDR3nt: TGTGCCAGCAGTTACTCGACTGAGCCAGGGGTTCAGCTCCAGCATTTT
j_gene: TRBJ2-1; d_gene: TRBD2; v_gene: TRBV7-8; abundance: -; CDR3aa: CASSLAGTSGSYNEQFF; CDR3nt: TGTGCCAGCAGCTTAGCGGGGACTAGCGGGAGCTACAATGAGCAGTTCTTC
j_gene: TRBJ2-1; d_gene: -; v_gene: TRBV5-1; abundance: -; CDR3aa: CASMEGGPYNEQFF; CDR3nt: TGCGCCAGCATGGAGGGTGGGCCCTACAATGAGCAGTTCTTC
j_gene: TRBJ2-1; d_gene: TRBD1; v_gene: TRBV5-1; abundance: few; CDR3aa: CASSEQGESYNEQFF; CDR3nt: TGCGCCAGCAGCGAACAGGGGGAGTCCTACAATGAGCAGTTCTTC
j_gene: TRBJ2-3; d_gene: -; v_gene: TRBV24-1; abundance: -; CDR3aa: CATSGGGGTDTQYF; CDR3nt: TGTGCCACCAGCGGGGGCGGGGGCACAGATACGCAGTATTTT